The 22 T cell receptor beta chains listed next were all sequenced from one sample in a study of cytomegalovirus exposure and HLA in healthy donors. The PCR had 60 Vbeta and 13 Jbeta primers. Method: immunoSEQ multiplex PCR; TCRdb's copy keeps in-frame clones and lacks some. The sample holds tens of thousands of clones, 63% seen once. Sequenced: PBMCs. These receptors were obtained from a woman between 40 and 55 years old in good health and CMV-seropositive.

The V gene is TRBV7-7, the J gene TRBJ2-1, with 8 nucleotides matching TRBD2. Germline CDR1 SSHAT, CDR2 FNYEAQ (reference sequence). The CDR3 loop spans 12 amino acids. Trimming took 5 bases from V and 10 from J; bases not matched to a gene: 4. The CDR3 DNA reads TGTGCCAGCAGCCCCGGCGGGAGGGAGCAGTTCTTC. Translation: CASSPGGREQFF.

The rearrangement uses TRBV19 and TRBJ2-1, with 8 bases aligning to TRBD1. The germline V gene encodes CDR1 LNHDA and CDR2 SQIVND (reference sequence). CDR3 length: 16 residues. J gave up 8 bases and V 7 bases, and 16 bases lay outside the gene matches. CDR3 sequence reads: CASTQQYGAGGDEQFF. For the CDR3, the DNA is TGTGCCAGTACCCAACAATATGGGGCAGGGGGCGATGAGCAGTTCTTC.

This clone was observed once. V gene TRBV18 combines with J gene TRBJ1-4, with 9 bases fitting TRBD1. The CDR3 runs 15 residues. Germline-derived CDR1 and CDR2 are KGHSH and LQKENI. The V segment lost 1 base and the J segment 10 bases; nucleotides outside the gene matches: 7. CDR3 loop: CASSPQGQGVGKLFF. The CDR3 coding sequence is TGTGCCAGCTCACCACAGGGACAGGGAGTAGGAAAACTGTTTTTT. Full variable domain (outside the CDR3, taken from reference TRBV18 and TRBJ1-4): NAGVMQNPRHLVRRRGQEARLRCSPMKGHSHVYWYRQLPEEGLKFMVYLQKENIIDESGMPKERFSAEFPKEGPSILRIQQVVRGDSAAYFCASSPQGQGVGKLFFGSGTQLSVL.

The chain uses TRBV5-1 and TRBJ2-2, with D uncertain. Trimming left V 7 bases short and J 1 base short, with 8 bases between. Germline V gives CDR1 SGHRS, CDR2 YFSETQ. CDR3 length equals 13 residues. In DNA, the CDR3 is TGCGCCAGCCGAGGTCAGAACACCGGGGAGCTGTTTTTT. It is translated as CASRGQNTGELFF.

The chain combines TRBV27 with TRBJ2-1, with TRBD2 as a possible D gene (5 bases). Trimming cost V 5 bases and J 7 bases, with 33 bases left between them. CDR1 and CDR2 (germline): MNHEY, SMNVEV (reference sequence). The CDR3 sequence is 20 residues long. The CDR3 region has the DNA TGTGCCAGCAGTCTCCTCACGATTCTAACTGGCCGAGGGCCCGGGAATGAGCAGTTCTTC. Protein sequence: CASSLLTILTGRGPGNEQFF.

This sequence joins TRBV18 and TRBJ2-5; 8 bases align to TRBD1. The CDR3 contains 14 residues. J lost 3 bases, V lost 3 bases, and 3 bases had no gene match. Germline V gene data show CDR1 as KGHSH and CDR2 as LQKENI. The CDR3 bases are TGTGCCAGCTCACCCGCGACAGGGGAAGAGACCCAGTACTTC. Translation gives CASSPATGEETQYF.

The chain recombines TRBV2 with TRBJ2-7; maybe TRBD1 (6 bases). V dropped 5 bases and J dropped 1 base, with 9 bases sitting between them. Germline CDR1 SNHLY, CDR2 FYNNEI. The CDR3 is 13 residues long. The CDR3, as DNA: TGTGCCAGCAGTAGGGGACATTCCTACGAGCAGTACTTC. It translates to CASSRGHSYEQYF.

The rearrangement joins TRBV7-9 to TRBJ1-1, with D uncertain. Germline CDR1 SEHNR, CDR2 FQNEAQ (reference sequence). This CDR3 is built from 13 residues. The V end lost 9 bases, the J end lost 0 bases, and 11 bases lay between the germline ends. DNA for the CDR3: TGTGCCAGTTACGGGTCGCTGAACACTGAAGCTTTCTTT. Residues: CASYGSLNTEAFF.

This chain links TRBV4-1 with TRBJ2-1, with D maybe TRBD2 (6 bases). Per the germline V gene, CDR1 is MGHRA and CDR2 is YSYEKL. This CDR3 region has 16 residues. V gave up 5 bases and J gave up 7 bases, with 21 bases separating them. This CDR3 is CASSIREMGVGNEQFF. DNA for the CDR3: TGCGCCAGCAGCATACGGGAGATGGGGGTTGGGAATGAGCAGTTCTTC.

V is TRBV5-4 and J is TRBJ2-7; D gene ambiguous. The CDR3 is made up of 15 amino acids. The V end lost 0 bases, the J end lost 0 bases, and 10 bases lay between the germline ends. CDR1 and CDR2 (germline): SGHNT, YYREEE (reference sequence). As DNA, the CDR3 is TGTGCCAGCAGCTTGGGGGCGTACCACTCCTACGAGCAGTACTTC. Translation: CASSLGAYHSYEQYF. Using reference TRBV5-4 and TRBJ2-7 for the parts outside the CDR3, the full variable domain is ETGVTQSPTHLIKTRGQQVTLRCSSQSGHNTVSWYQQALGQGPQFIFQYYREEENGRGNFPPRFSGLQFPNYSSELNVNALELDDSALYLCASSLGAYHSYEQYFGPGTRLTVT.

The chain is built from TRBV19 and TRBJ2-7, with 14 bases matching TRBD2. The CDR3 has 16 residues. The junction had 4 bases not matched to a gene; V was cut back by 3 bases and J by 3 bases. Germline CDR1 and CDR2: LNHDA and SQIVND (reference sequence). The CDR3 here is CASSMGLAGVYYEQYF. The DNA for the CDR3 is TGTGCCAGTAGTATGGGACTAGCGGGAGTTTACTACGAGCAGTACTTC.

The chain employs TRBV28 and TRBJ1-1; D is uncertain. The V end was cut by 5 bases, the J end by 6 bases, with 16 bases between. Germline values: CDR1 MDHEN, CDR2 SYDVKM. This CDR3 has 14 amino acids. CDR3 sequence: CASSPTGTIPEAFF. The CDR3 DNA is TGTGCCAGCAGTCCTACTGGTACGATCCCTGAAGCTTTCTTT.

V and J are TRBV5-1 and TRBJ2-5; 13 nucleotides agree with TRBD2. The ends lost 4 bases at V and 4 bases at J; junction bases unmatched: 7. Germline V gene sequence: CDR1 SGHRS, CDR2 YFSETQ. The CDR3 spans 16 residues. The CDR3 sequence is CASSNPGLAGLETQYF. The CDR3 coding sequence is TGCGCCAGCAGCAACCCGGGACTAGCGGGATTAGAGACCCAGTACTTC.

The chain links TRBV7-7 to TRBJ2-3, with 7 bases identical to TRBD1. Trimming cost V 5 bases and J 0 bases; bases outside gene matches: 2. CDR1 and CDR2 (germline): SSHAT, FNYEAQ (reference sequence). This CDR3 is built from 14 residues. In DNA form, the CDR3 reads TGTGCCAGCAGCCAGGACAGGAGCACAGATACGCAGTATTTT. Its protein is CASSQDRSTDTQYF.

The V and J genes are TRBV19 and TRBJ2-1, with 11 bases that match TRBD2. CDR1 and CDR2 (germline): LNHDA, SQIVND (reference sequence). Unmatched junction bases numbered 4, after V lost 5 bases and J lost 4 bases. The length of the CDR3 is 15 residues. Here the CDR3 DNA reads TGTGCCAGTAGTTCTCGACTAGCGGGGTACAATGAGCAGTTCTTC. Protein: CASSSRLAGYNEQFF.

This chain uses TRBV4-2 with TRBJ2-7; D perhaps matches TRBD2 (5 bases). This CDR3 comprises 15 residues. Germline-derived CDR1 and CDR2 are LGHNA and YNFKEQ. V gave up 0 bases and J gave up 2 bases, with 11 bases separating them. Here the CDR3 DNA reads TGTGCCAGCAGCCAAGATGAGGGAGCGGCCTACGAGCAGTACTTC. Protein sequence: CASSQDEGAAYEQYF.

The V and J genes are TRBV2 and TRBJ2-1, with D tentatively TRBD2 (6 bases). Trimming took 7 bases from V and 4 from J, leaving 11 bases between them. Germline CDR1 and CDR2: SNHLY and FYNNEI. The CDR3 sequence is 13 residues long. The CDR3: CASTPSDYNEQFF. The CDR3 DNA sequence: TGTGCCAGCACCCCTAGCGATTACAATGAGCAGTTCTTC.

The chain recombines TRBV21-1 with TRBJ1-1; the DNA was not used to check the table's D call, TRBD1. TRBV21-1 is marked as a pseudogene. The CDR3 sequence is 13 residues long. Here the CDR3 reads CASISQGRTEAFF. In DNA form, the CDR3 reads TGTGCCAGCATTTCCCAGGGTCGGACTGAAGCTTTCTTT.

The chain joins TRBV6-6 to TRBJ1-2, with D possibly matching TRBD1 (6 bases). The V end lost 0 bases, the J end lost 6 bases, and 14 bases lay between the germline ends. CDR1 is MNHNY and CDR2 is SVGAGI in the germline V gene (reference sequence). The CDR3 has 15 amino acids. The CDR3 sequence is CASSYSAGEEDGYTF. CDR3 nucleotides: TGTGCCAGCAGTTACTCAGCAGGGGAAGAGGATGGCTACACCTTC.

V usage is TRBV28 and J usage is TRBJ1-5; D not resolved. The germline V and J ends were trimmed by 3 bases and 3 bases, with 9 bases remaining between them. Germline-derived CDR1 and CDR2 are MDHEN and SYDVKM. This CDR3 is 14 amino acids long. CDR3 loop: CASSFVAVNQPQHF. The CDR3 bases are TGTGCCAGCAGTTTCGTCGCAGTCAATCAGCCCCAGCATTTT.

This clone occurred a few times. The chain joins TRBV14 to TRBJ2-7, with 7 bases matching TRBD2. The CDR3 has 17 amino acids. The V gene end was trimmed by 4 bases and the J gene end by 7 bases; junction bases not matched to a gene: 19. Per germline, CDR1 SGHDN and CDR2 FVKESK. The CDR3 protein is CASSPPPGGGDPGEQYF. The CDR3 DNA reads as TGTGCCAGCAGCCCCCCCCCGGGCGGGGGAGATCCGGGGGAGCAGTACTTC.

This clone was seen a few times. The chain is built from TRBV27 and TRBJ1-5; the D is unclear. V was pared by 3 bases and J by 5 bases, with 11 bases between. This CDR3 spans 14 amino acids. CDR1 is MNHEY and CDR2 is SMNVEV in the germline V gene (reference sequence). The DNA for the CDR3 is TGTGCCAGCAGTTTTGCGAGGCAATATCAGCCCCAGCATTTT. Translated, it gives CASSFARQYQPQHF.